The present entry profiles one T cell receptor (beta chain) with its context. Trimming at V came to 5 bases and at J to 0 bases, leaving 7 bases not matched to a gene. This CDR3 spans 17 amino acids. Germline-derived CDR1 and CDR2 are SGHVS and FNYEAQ. The data derive from a study of blood T cell repertoires in COVID-19. Assay: immunoSEQ multiplex PCR; the TCRdb copy retains only in-frame clones and omits some. Of over 200,000 clones in the sample, approximately 84% were seen once. The sequencing input was peripheral blood. The chain links TRBV7-6 to TRBJ2-3; 11 nucleotides align to TRBD2. The clonotype comes from a middle-aged man with COVID-19, enrolled during active disease. The CDR3 DNA reads as TGTGCCAGCAGCGGCACTAGCGGGGGTTTTAGCACAGATACGCAGTATTTT. This encodes CASSGTSGGFSTDTQYF.